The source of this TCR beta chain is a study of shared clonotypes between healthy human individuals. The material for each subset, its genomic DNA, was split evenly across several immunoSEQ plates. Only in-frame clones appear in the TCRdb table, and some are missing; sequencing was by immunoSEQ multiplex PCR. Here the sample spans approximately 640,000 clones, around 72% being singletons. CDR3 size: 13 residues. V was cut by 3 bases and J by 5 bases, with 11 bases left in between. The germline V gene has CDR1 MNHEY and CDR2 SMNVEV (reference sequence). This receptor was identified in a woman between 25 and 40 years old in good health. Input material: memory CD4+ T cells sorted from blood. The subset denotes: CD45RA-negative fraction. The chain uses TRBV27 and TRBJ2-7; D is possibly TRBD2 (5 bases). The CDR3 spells CASSFTRRHEQYF. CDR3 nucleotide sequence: TGTGCCAGCAGTTTTACTCGGAGGCACGAGCAGTACTTC.